The next 23 T cell receptor beta chains were all read from a single sample in a study of shared clonotypes between healthy human individuals. As defined, naive CD8 cells were CD45RO-negative and positively selected for CCR7, with terminally differentiated effector memory CD45RA+ cells excluded. Profiled with immunoSEQ multiplex PCR; TCRdb holds only in-frame clones, not every one. The data show around 2.1 million clones, with about 92% seen just once and approximately 1.7% held by the top ten. Sequencing was done on a sample of naive CD8+ T cells from PBMCs. These receptors were obtained from a man aged 18-30 years in good health. Some clones in this sample may be carry-over from other donors' samples.

The V gene is TRBV4-2, the J gene TRBJ1-5, with a possible D match to TRBD1 (5 bases). CDR1 is LGHNA and CDR2 is YNFKEQ in the germline V gene. The CDR3 covers 14 residues. Trimming cost V 0 bases and J 5 bases, with 8 bases left between them. The CDR3 loop is CASSQETDYQPQHF. The CDR3, as DNA: TGTGCCAGCAGCCAAGAGACAGACTATCAGCCCCAGCATTTT.

The V and J genes are TRBV6-6 and TRBJ2-5; D remains unclear. With 6 bases removed from V and 2 bases from J, the gap between germline ends came to 10 bases. Germline V gives CDR1 MNHNY, CDR2 SVGAGI (reference sequence). The CDR3 totals 13 residues. The CDR3 region is CASSPYLQETQYF. CDR3 coding DNA: TGTGCCAGCAGCCCCTACTTGCAAGAGACCCAGTACTTC.

V usage is TRBV5-1 and J usage is TRBJ2-7; 8 bases fit TRBD2. The germline gives CDR1 SGHRS, CDR2 YFSETQ. The CDR3 has 14 residues. J was trimmed by 6 bases and V by 3 bases; bases with no gene match: 8. This chain's CDR3 is CASSSFGLAAEQYF. In nucleotides, the CDR3 is TGCGCCAGCAGCTCCTTTGGACTAGCTGCCGAGCAGTACTTC.

This chain joins TRBV28 and TRBJ1-4; perhaps TRBD1 as D (6 bases). Trimming pared 2 bases from V and 6 bases from J, leaving 10 bases between. The CDR3 covers 14 residues. Germline loops: CDR1 MDHEN, CDR2 SYDVKM. CDR3 loop: CASSLRTVDEKLFF. For the CDR3, the DNA is TGTGCCAGCAGTTTAAGGACAGTCGATGAAAAACTGTTTTTT.

This clone was observed a single time. This chain joins TRBV19 and TRBJ2-1, with D perhaps being TRBD1 or TRBD2 (5 bases each). The CDR3 is 14 amino acids. Germline CDR1 reads LNHDA; CDR2 reads SQIVND (reference sequence). V was cut by 4 bases and J by 9 bases, with 16 bases left in between. The chain's CDR3 is CASSKRDASGEQFF. The CDR3 DNA reads TGTGCCAGTAGTAAACGGGACGCCTCGGGTGAGCAGTTCTTC.

This chain uses TRBV21-1 with TRBJ2-7; TRBD2 is the table's D call, not checked against the DNA. TRBV21-1 represents a pseudogene. This CDR3 comprises 19 residues. This CDR3 is CASSKQGGVGNHPSYEQYF. In DNA form, the CDR3 reads TGTGCCAGCAGCAAGCAGGGCGGGGTGGGGAACCACCCCTCCTACGAGCAGTACTTC.

The V and J genes are TRBV19 and TRBJ1-2, with unresolved D. CDR1 is LNHDA and CDR2 is SQIVND in the germline V gene (reference sequence). With 5 bases removed from V and 2 bases from J, the gap between germline ends came to 15 bases. The CDR3 has 15 residues. CDR3 residues: CASSPLEGINYGYTF. Written as DNA, the CDR3 is TGTGCCAGTAGTCCCCTCGAGGGAATCAACTATGGCTACACCTTC.

The gene calls are TRBV9 and TRBJ2-1, with TRBD2 matching 10 bases. The germline V gene encodes CDR1 SGDLS and CDR2 YYNGEE. This CDR3 comprises 16 residues. The ends lost 0 bases at V and 13 bases at J; junction bases unmatched: 13. The CDR3 reads CASSVEASGSAVGQFF. CDR3 sequence (DNA): TGTGCCAGCAGCGTAGAGGCTAGCGGGAGTGCGGTGGGACAGTTCTTC.

The gene calls are TRBV14 and TRBJ2-1, with 8 nucleotides matching TRBD1. The V segment lost 1 base and the J segment 10 bases; nucleotides outside the gene matches: 12. CDR1 SGHDN and CDR2 FVKESK come from the germline V gene. This CDR3 has 16 amino acids. The CDR3 DNA sequence: TGTGCCAGCAGCCAAGGGAGAAGGACAGGGAGGTACGAGCAGTTCTTC. Encoded protein: CASSQGRRTGRYEQFF.

V is TRBV6-5 and J is TRBJ2-5; D unclear. Trimming left V 2 bases short and J 7 bases short, with 5 bases between. The CDR3 has 11 residues. In germline, CDR1 is MNHEY, CDR2 SVGAGI. The CDR3 DNA reads as TGTGCCAGCAGTTACGAAGGGACCCAGTACTTC. Protein: CASSYEGTQYF.

The gene calls are TRBV28 and TRBJ2-7, with 7 bases fitting TRBD2. This CDR3 has 16 amino acids. The junction had 5 bases not matched to a gene; V was cut back by 0 bases and J by 0 bases. Per the germline V gene, CDR1 is MDHEN and CDR2 is SYDVKM. The CDR3 loop reads CASSLWLAELSYEQYF. CDR3 bases: TGTGCCAGCAGTTTATGGCTAGCGGAACTCTCCTACGAGCAGTACTTC.

V gene TRBV9 combines with J gene TRBJ2-3, with a possible D match to TRBD2 (6 bases). In germline, CDR1 is SGDLS, CDR2 YYNGEE. The V and J ends lost 4 bases and 4 bases respectively, with 19 bases between them. The CDR3 runs to 16 residues. CDR3 sequence (DNA): TGTGCCAGCAGCCTCGTCTTTAGCGGAAACCCAGATACGCAGTATTTT. It yields the protein CASSLVFSGNPDTQYF.

The rearrangement uses TRBV19 and TRBJ2-1; D gene ambiguous. This CDR3 comprises 12 residues. Trimming stripped 0 bases from V and 10 bases from J, with 7 bases between. Germline CDR1 reads LNHDA; CDR2 reads SQIVND (reference sequence). The DNA for the CDR3 is TGTGCCAGTAGTATAGAATTCAGGGAGCAGTTCTTC. This translates into CASSIEFREQFF.

V usage is TRBV27 and J usage is TRBJ2-7; perhaps TRBD1 as D (5 bases). The CDR3 has 16 amino acids. Trimming removed 0 bases at V and 3 bases at J, with 15 bases between. Germline lookup yields CDR1 MNHEY and CDR2 SMNVEV (reference sequence). The CDR3 reads CASSLSSAGWRYEQYF. CDR3 DNA sequence: TGTGCCAGCAGTTTATCGTCGGCAGGGTGGCGCTACGAGCAGTACTTC.

Comments on this clone: In the same sample, other DNA sequences code for this CDR3. This chain uses TRBV7-9 with TRBJ2-3; D is possibly TRBD1 or TRBD2 (5 bases each). This CDR3 spans 13 amino acids. In germline, CDR1 is SEHNR, CDR2 FQNEAQ (reference sequence). Deletions cut 2 bases from V and 4 bases from J, with 7 bases between. The CDR3 coding sequence is TGTGCCAGCAGCTTACGGGGCGCAGATACGCAGTATTTT. Translated: CASSLRGADTQYF.

With regard to this clone: Other DNA sequences from this sample encode an identical CDR3 as well. In DNA form, the CDR3 reads TGTGCCAGCAGCTTGGTCCTGAACACCGGGGAGCTGTTTTTT. It translates to CASSLVLNTGELFF. The rearrangement joins TRBV7-9 to TRBJ2-2; D unresolved. The CDR3 has 14 amino acids. V lost 3 bases and J lost 1, with 6 bases in between. Germline lookup yields CDR1 SEHNR and CDR2 FQNEAQ (reference sequence).

The chain has TRBV7-9 and TRBJ2-2; D call uncertain. Per germline, CDR1 SEHNR and CDR2 FQNEAQ (reference sequence). Trimming removed 9 bases from V and 2 bases from J, with 10 bases in between. CDR3 size: 13 residues. CDR3 DNA: TGTGCCAGTGTGTGGGGAAACACCGGGGAGCTGTTTTTT. This gives the protein CASVWGNTGELFF.

The rearrangement links TRBV13 to TRBJ2-1, with 14 bases fitting TRBD2. V lost 5 bases and J lost 2; bases outside the gene matches: 8. CDR3 length: 18 amino acids. Germline V CDR1 and CDR2: PRHDT, FYEKMQ (reference sequence). The CDR3 loop reads CASSLGLAGGLTYNEQFF. The CDR3 DNA follows: TGTGCCAGCAGCCTCGGACTAGCGGGAGGACTGACCTACAATGAGCAGTTCTTC.

The genes are TRBV27 and TRBJ2-7, with a tentative D call TRBD1 (6 bases). Germline V gives CDR1 MNHEY, CDR2 SMNVEV (reference sequence). V gave up 5 bases and J gave up 2 bases, with 16 bases separating them. The CDR3 has 15 residues. The CDR3: CASSPGGGQTYEQYF. In DNA form, the CDR3 reads TGTGCCAGCAGTCCCGGTGGAGGACAGACCTACGAGCAGTACTTC.

The chain combines TRBV11-1 with TRBJ2-1, with D unclear. CDR3 size: 13 residues. Germline V gives CDR1 SGHAT, CDR2 FQDESV (reference sequence). Trimming cost V 5 bases and J 4 bases, with 9 bases left between them. CDR3 loop: CASSPSRYNEQFF. For the CDR3, the DNA is TGTGCCAGCAGCCCCTCTAGGTACAATGAGCAGTTCTTC.

This sequence joins TRBV9 and TRBJ1-4; a weak D match, TRBD1 (5 bases). The CDR3 is made up of 14 amino acids. V lost 4 bases and J 2 bases, leaving 9 bases between the germline ends. CDR1 SGDLS and CDR2 YYNGEE come from the germline V gene. The DNA of the CDR3 is TGTGCCAGCAGCCTCGGGGCCACTAATGAAAAACTGTTTTTT. It yields the protein CASSLGATNEKLFF.

This sequence joins TRBV5-6 and TRBJ2-1, with 9 bases identical to TRBD2. CDR1 and CDR2 (germline): SGHDT, YYEEEE. After removal of 1 base from V and 4 bases from J, the junction contained 3 bases not matched to a gene. This CDR3 has 15 residues. The DNA for the CDR3 is TGTGCCAGCAGCTTGATCGCGGGAGGGTACAATGAGCAGTTCTTC. Amino acid sequence: CASSLIAGGYNEQFF.

The gene calls are TRBV27 and TRBJ1-5; D uncertain. The V end was cut by 5 bases, the J end by 0 bases, with 11 bases between. The CDR3 totals 15 residues. Germline CDR1 and CDR2: MNHEY and SMNVEV (reference sequence). The DNA of the CDR3 is TGTGCCAGCAGTCCAACAGTGTATAGCAATCAGCCCCAGCATTTT. Amino acids: CASSPTVYSNQPQHF.